The source of this TCR beta chain is a study of cytomegalovirus exposure and HLA in healthy donors. It was with 60 Vbeta and 13 Jbeta primers that the PCR ran. Sequenced by immunoSEQ multiplex PCR; TCRdb stores in-frame clones only, minus some. Here the sample spans under 200,000 clones, over 80% being singletons. The CDR3 consists of 15 residues. V was shortened by 6 bases and J by 7 bases, with 19 bases between the two germline ends. Germline CDR1 LNHDA, CDR2 SQIVND (reference sequence). The genes are TRBV19 and TRBJ1-5; D is unclear. The sequencing sample was made of PBMCs. The clonotype comes from a girl aged 10 to 17 in good health and CMV-seropositive. The CDR3 region has the DNA TGTGCCAGTAGGCCCTGGACTATTCAAGGGCAGCCCCAGCATTTT. Protein product: CASRPWTIQGQPQHF.